The 4 T cell receptor beta chains reported below all come from one sample, sequenced in a study of prognosis after radiotherapy for stage I lung cancer. TCR beta CDR3 was amplified from genomic DNA by two-round multiplex PCR. Amplification during the initial PCR round employed primers specific to each TRBV and TRBJ gene. One entry per CDR3 protein results from TCRdb running MiXCR on the multiplex PCR reads. The sample has tens of thousands of distinct CDR3 sequences, about 35% seen once. The material sequenced was PBMCs, taken before or after stereotactic body radiation therapy (not recorded which). The receptors here all came from a donor at least 50 years old with non-small cell lung cancer.

The table lists this clonotype with many counts. The chain couples TRBV11-2 to TRBJ2-1; unclear D gene. The CDR3 totals 11 residues. CDR1 is SGHAT and CDR2 is FQNNGV in the germline V gene. V was pared by 1 base and J by 9 bases, with 4 bases between. As DNA, the CDR3 is TGTGCCAGCAGCTTAGCAGGTGAGCAGTTCTTC. It is translated as CASSLAGEQFF.

Turning to this clonotype: A read error may be the cause here, since a much bigger clone is one base away. The genes are TRBV6-2 or TRBV6-3 and TRBJ2-7; 8 bases match TRBD1. V trimming: 4 bases; J trimming: 7 bases; junction bases outside the gene matches: 9. The CDR3 length is 14 residues. Germline loops: CDR1 MNHEY, CDR2 SVGEGT. The CDR3 DNA reads TGTGCCAGCAGTTGCGGCAGGGGGCTGGGAGAGCAGTACTTC. Translation gives CASSCGRGLGEQYF.

Regarding this clonotype: This sequence is one base from a far larger clone and is likely a read error. V is TRBV7-2 and J is TRBJ1-2; TRBD1 agrees at 7 bases. This CDR3 has 13 amino acids. Germline V gene data show CDR1 as SGHTA and CDR2 as FQGNSA. The V and J ends lost 10 bases and 9 bases, in that order; junction bases with no gene match: 14. The CDR3 DNA reads as TGTGCCACCCGGAGACAGGGCGGGAGATGCTACACCTTC. It is translated as CATRRQGGRCYTF.

The table lists this clonotype with a few counts. V usage is TRBV29-1 and J usage is TRBJ1-1; D gene unclear. The CDR3 length is 13 residues. V lost 7 bases and J lost 3, with 15 bases in between. Germline V gene sequence: CDR1 SQVTM, CDR2 ANQGSEA. This chain's CDR3 is CSGRSETHTEAFF. The CDR3, as DNA: TGCAGCGGCCGGAGCGAGACTCACACTGAAGCTTTCTTT.